What follows is one TCR beta chain and its context. This sample is part of a study of OX40 agonist ivuxolimab in advanced cancers. Across the whole study: The drug used for patients, ivuxolimab, was an agonistic anti-OX40 (CD134) antibody.

Germline V gives CDR1 MNHNY, CDR2 SVGAGI (reference sequence). There are 16 residues in the CDR3. V lost 4 bases to trimming and J lost 2 bases, with 18 bases between them. TCRdb keeps only in-frame clones here, not all; method: immunoSEQ multiplex PCR. The sample has about 7,300 clones, 65% to 90% seen once; the top ten hold less than 85%. The clonotype comes from an adult with an advanced solid tumor such as melanoma, head and neck, liver or kidney cancer. The sequencing here drew on CD4+ or CD8+ T cells sorted from blood, taken in a trial of the OX40 agonist ivuxolimab. The J gene is TRBJ2-7, the V gene TRBV6-6, with D tentatively TRBD1 (6 bases). The CDR3 DNA is TGTGCCAGCAGTTCCCCGTATAAGGGGGATCCCTACGAGCAGTACTTC. This encodes CASSSPYKGDPYEQYF.